A few counts support the clone carrying this T cell receptor (beta chain). V gave up 0 bases and J gave up 0 bases; unmatched junction bases: 3. The CDR3 is 16 amino acids. Germline CDR1 is MNHEY and CDR2 is SVGAGI. This sample was taken from a study of blood T cell repertoires in COVID-19. As for the study in general: Collection of acute and convalescent COVID-19 samples took place in the United States, Italy and Spain. From T cells, B-cell-depleted T cells, or PBMCs came the material, which was cDNA or gDNA.

In the study's own analysis: Reference gene primers were amplified, and this amplification served to estimate nucleated cell counts. Sequencing used immunoSEQ multiplex PCR; TCRdb keeps in-frame clones, though not all of them. V and J calls and clone size are those listed in that table; D and trimming were worked out from the DNA. The sample holds about 53,000 clones, around 86% seen once. This TCR derives from a man at least 80 years old with acute or convalescent COVID-19. Sequenced input: peripheral blood. The rearrangement links TRBV6-5 to TRBJ2-7, with 9 positions matching TRBD2. This chain's CDR3 is CASSYSGGGDSYEQYF. The CDR3 DNA follows: TGTGCCAGCAGTTACTCTGGCGGGGGGGACTCCTACGAGCAGTACTTC.